This T cell receptor (beta chain) was sequenced for a study of CD8+ T cells in alopecia areata. Study outcomes and limitations: Researchers report lesional scalp, most notably alopecia totalis/universalis, outstripped normal scalp in clonality. Only a single nonresponder existed, so baseline CD8+ expansion links stay unclear. Among the cells sequenced in scalp samples are also the resident alphabeta T cells of normal skin.

Treatment meaning: oral pan-JAK inhibitor, 5-10 mg twice daily. PBMC-derived CD4+ and CD8+ T cells were sorted. Sequencing templates came from extracted RNA that was reverse transcribed into cDNA. Profiling relied on immunoSEQ multiplex PCR, and the TCRdb table lists in-frame clones only, not all of them. The table records about 280,000 clones, 58% of them present only once. A few counts support this clone. What it binds is not known. The receptor's source is a human donor with alopecia areata. Sequencing used CD4+ T cells sorted from blood, obtained at week 24, from a patient treated with tofacitinib.

The CDR3 region is CASSPQRGARMEQFF. The DNA for the CDR3 is TGTGCCAGCAGCCCACAGCGGGGCGCCCGTATGGAGCAGTTCTTC. V and J are TRBV7-2 and TRBJ2-1; 7 nucleotides match TRBD2. The CDR3 loop spans 15 amino acids. V lost 5 bases, J lost 10 bases, and 14 bases stayed unmatched. Germline V gene data show CDR1 as SGHTA and CDR2 as FQGNSA. Full variable domain (missing parts from reference TRBV7-2 and TRBJ2-1): GAGVSQSPSNKVTEKGKDVELRCDPISGHTALYWYRQSLGQGLEFLIYFQGNSAPDKSGLPSDRFSAERTGGSVSTLTIQRTQQEDSAVYLCASSPQRGARMEQFFGPGTRLTVL.